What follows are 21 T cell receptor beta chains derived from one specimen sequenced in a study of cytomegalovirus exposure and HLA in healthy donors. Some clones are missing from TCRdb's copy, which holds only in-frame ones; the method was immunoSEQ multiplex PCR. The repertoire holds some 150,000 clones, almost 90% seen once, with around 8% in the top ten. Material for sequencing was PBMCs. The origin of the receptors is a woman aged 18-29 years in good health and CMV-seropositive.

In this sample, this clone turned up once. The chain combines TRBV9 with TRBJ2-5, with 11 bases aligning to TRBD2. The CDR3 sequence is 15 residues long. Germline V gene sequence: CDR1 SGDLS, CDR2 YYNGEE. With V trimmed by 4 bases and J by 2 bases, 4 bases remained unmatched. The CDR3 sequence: CASSRLAGGQETQYF. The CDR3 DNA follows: TGTGCCAGCAGCCGGCTAGCGGGAGGTCAAGAGACCCAGTACTTC.

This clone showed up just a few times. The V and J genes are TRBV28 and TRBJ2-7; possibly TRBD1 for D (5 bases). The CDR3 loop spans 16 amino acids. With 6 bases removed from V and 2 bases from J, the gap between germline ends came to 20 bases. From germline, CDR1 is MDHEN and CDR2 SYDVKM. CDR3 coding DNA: TGTGCCAGCAGGGGGCCTTCAAGGGGCAGAGCCTACGAGCAGTACTTC. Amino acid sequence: CASRGPSRGRAYEQYF.

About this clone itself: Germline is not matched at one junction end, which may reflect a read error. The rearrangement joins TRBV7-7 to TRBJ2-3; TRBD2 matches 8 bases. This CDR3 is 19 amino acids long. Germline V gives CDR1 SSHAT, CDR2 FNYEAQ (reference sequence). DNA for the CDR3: TGTGCTAGCAGCTTTCTCCGGGAGGGATGGGGTAGCTTCACAGATACGCAGTATTTT. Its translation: CASSFLREGWGSFTDTQYF.

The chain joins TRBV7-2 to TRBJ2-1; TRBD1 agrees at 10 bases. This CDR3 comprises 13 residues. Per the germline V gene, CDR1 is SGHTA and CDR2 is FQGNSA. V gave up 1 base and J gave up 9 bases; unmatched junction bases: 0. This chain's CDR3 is CASSLGDRGEQFF. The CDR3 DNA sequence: TGTGCCAGCAGCTTAGGGGACAGGGGTGAGCAGTTCTTC.

Written as DNA, the CDR3 is TGCGCCAGCAGCTTGGCACAGGGGGCCCTCAATGAGCAGTTCTTC. This gives the protein CASSLAQGALNEQFF. The chain is built from TRBV5-1 and TRBJ2-1; 9 bases are shared with TRBD1. This CDR3 region has 15 residues. The J segment lost 6 bases and the V segment lost 0 bases, leaving 4 bases of the junction unmatched. Germline values: CDR1 SGHRS, CDR2 YFSETQ.

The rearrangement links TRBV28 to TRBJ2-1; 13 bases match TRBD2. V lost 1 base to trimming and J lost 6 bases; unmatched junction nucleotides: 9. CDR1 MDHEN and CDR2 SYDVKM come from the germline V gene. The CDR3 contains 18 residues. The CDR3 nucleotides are TGTGCCAGCAGTTTATATACTAGCGGGAGGGCCGAAGCCAATGAGCAGTTCTTC. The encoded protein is CASSLYTSGRAEANEQFF.

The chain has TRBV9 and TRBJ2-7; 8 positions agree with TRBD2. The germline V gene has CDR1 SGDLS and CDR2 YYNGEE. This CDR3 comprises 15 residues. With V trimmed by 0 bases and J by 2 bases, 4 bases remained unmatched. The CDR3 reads CASSVGTGGAYEQYF. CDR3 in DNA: TGTGCCAGCAGCGTAGGGACGGGAGGGGCCTACGAGCAGTACTTC.

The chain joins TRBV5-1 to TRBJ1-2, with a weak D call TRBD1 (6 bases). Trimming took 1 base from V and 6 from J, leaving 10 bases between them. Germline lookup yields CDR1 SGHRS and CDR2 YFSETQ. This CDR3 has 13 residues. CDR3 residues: CASSLTGQNGYTF. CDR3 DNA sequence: TGCGCCAGCAGCTTGACGGGACAAAATGGCTACACCTTC. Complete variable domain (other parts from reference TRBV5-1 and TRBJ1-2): KAGVTQTPRYLIKTRGQQVTLSCSPISGHRSVSWYQQTPGQGLQFLFEYFSETQRNKGNFPGRFSGRQFSNSRSEMNVSTLELGDSALYLCASSLTGQNGYTFGSGTRLTVV.

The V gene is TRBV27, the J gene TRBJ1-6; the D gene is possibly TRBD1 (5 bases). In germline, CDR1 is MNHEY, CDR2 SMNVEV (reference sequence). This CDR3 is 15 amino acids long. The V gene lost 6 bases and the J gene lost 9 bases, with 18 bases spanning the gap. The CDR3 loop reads CASRISGTRASPLHF. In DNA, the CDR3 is TGTGCCAGCAGGATATCCGGGACTAGAGCTTCACCCCTCCACTTT.

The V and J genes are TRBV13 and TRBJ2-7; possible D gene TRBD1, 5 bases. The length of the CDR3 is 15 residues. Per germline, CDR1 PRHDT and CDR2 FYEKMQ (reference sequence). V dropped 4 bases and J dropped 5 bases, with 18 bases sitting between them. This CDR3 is CASSSSSQGMDEQYF. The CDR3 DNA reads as TGTGCCAGCAGCTCCAGCTCGCAGGGAATGGACGAGCAGTACTTC.

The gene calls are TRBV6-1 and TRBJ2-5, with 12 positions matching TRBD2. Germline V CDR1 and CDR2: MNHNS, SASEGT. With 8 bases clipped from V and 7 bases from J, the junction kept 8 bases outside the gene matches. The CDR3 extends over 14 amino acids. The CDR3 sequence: CASHATSGGRTQYF. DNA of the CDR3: TGTGCCAGCCATGCAACTAGCGGGGGGCGGACCCAGTACTTC.

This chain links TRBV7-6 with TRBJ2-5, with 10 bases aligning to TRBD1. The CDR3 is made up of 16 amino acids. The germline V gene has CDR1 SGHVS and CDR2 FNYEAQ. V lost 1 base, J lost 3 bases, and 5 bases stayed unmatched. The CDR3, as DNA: TGTGCCAGCAGCTTAGAGACAGGGGGCCCCGAAGAGACCCAGTACTTC. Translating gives CASSLETGGPEETQYF.

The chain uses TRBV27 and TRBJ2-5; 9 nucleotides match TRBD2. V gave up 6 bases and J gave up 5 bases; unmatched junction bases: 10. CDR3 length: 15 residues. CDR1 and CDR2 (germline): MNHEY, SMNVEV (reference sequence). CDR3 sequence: CASRALAGVEETQYF. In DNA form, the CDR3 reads TGTGCCAGCAGAGCTTTAGCGGGAGTGGAGGAGACCCAGTACTTC.

The CDR3 nucleotides read TGCAGCGCCGGTAGAGACAAAAACATTCAGTACTTC. Amino acid sequence: CSAGRDKNIQYF. The rearrangement links TRBV29-1 to TRBJ2-4; D remains ambiguous. Germline V gene data show CDR1 as SQVTM and CDR2 as ANQGSEA. The V and J ends lost 7 bases and 3 bases respectively, with 10 bases between them. The CDR3 length is 12 residues.

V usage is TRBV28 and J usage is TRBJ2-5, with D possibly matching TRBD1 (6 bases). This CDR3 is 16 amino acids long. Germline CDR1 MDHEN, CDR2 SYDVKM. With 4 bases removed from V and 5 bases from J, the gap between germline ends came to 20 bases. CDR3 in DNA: TGTGCCAGCAGTTCCCCGACAGGAGCGTTGAGGGAGACCCAGTACTTC. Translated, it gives CASSSPTGALRETQYF. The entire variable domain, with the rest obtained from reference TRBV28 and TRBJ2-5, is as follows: DVKVTQSSRYLVKRTGEKVFLECVQDMDHENMFWYRQDPGLGLRLIYFSYDVKMKEKGDIPEGYSVSREKKERFSLILESASTNQTSMYLCASSSPTGALRETQYFGPGTRLLVL.

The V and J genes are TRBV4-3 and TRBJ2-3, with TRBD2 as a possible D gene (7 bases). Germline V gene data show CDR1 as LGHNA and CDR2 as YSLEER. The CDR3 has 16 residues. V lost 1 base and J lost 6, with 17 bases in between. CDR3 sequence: CASSQVRSGGRDTQYF. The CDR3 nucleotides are TGCGCCAGCAGCCAAGTGAGGTCGGGGGGCCGGGATACGCAGTATTTT.

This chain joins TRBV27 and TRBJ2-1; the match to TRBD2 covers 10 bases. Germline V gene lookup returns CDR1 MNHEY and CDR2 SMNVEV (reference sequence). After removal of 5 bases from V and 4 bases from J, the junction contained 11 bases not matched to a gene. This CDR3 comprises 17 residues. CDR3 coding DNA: TGTGCCAGCAGTCCTTATTTACTAGCGGGACCATACAATGAGCAGTTCTTC. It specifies CASSPYLLAGPYNEQFF.

The chain's CDR3 is CASSTGLAMGGGETQYF. The CDR3 DNA is TGTGCCAGCAGCACAGGACTAGCGATGGGAGGGGGCGAGACCCAGTACTTC. The chain is built from TRBV5-6 and TRBJ2-5; 9 bases are a match to TRBD2. V shed 4 bases, J shed 5 bases, and the junction held 15 bases outside the gene matches. This CDR3 has 17 amino acids. From germline, CDR1 is SGHDT and CDR2 YYEEEE.

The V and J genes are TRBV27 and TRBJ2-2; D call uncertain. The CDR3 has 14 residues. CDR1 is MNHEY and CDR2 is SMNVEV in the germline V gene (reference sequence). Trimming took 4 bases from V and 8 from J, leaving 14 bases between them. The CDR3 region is CASSSSRERGELFF. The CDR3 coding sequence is TGTGCCAGCAGTTCTTCTAGAGAACGAGGGGAGCTGTTTTTT.

The CDR3, as DNA: TGTGCAGCAAGCAGGGGGCAGGAGCAGCCCCAGCATTTT. Protein product: CAASRGQEQPQHF. The rearrangement uses TRBV19 and TRBJ1-5, with 8 bases aligning to TRBD1. Germline CDR1 and CDR2: LNHDA and SQIVND (reference sequence). This CDR3 spans 13 amino acids.

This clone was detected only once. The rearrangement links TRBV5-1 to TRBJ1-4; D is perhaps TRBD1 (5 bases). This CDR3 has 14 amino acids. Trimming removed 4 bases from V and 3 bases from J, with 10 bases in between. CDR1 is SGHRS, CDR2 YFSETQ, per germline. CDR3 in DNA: TGCGCCAGCAGCCGACAGACATCTAATGAAAAACTGTTTTTT. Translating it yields CASSRQTSNEKLFF.